These 20 T cell receptor beta chains were all obtained from the same sample, sequenced in a study of T-cell memory formation after mild COVID-19. TCRdb used MiXCR to reprocess the 5' RACE reads, holding one entry per CDR3 protein. The top ten hold roughly 5.2% of the sample, which has 120,000 or so distinct CDR3 sequences, 17% seen once. Sequenced input: PBMCs or a T cell subset sorted from them (not recorded which). The receptors here all came from a man between 18 and 35 years old who had mild COVID-19 (a few samples of this study predate the infection). Cell type and time point are not known.

This clonotype was seen a handful of times. The chain employs TRBV4-2 and TRBJ2-1; 8 nucleotides line up with TRBD2. CDR3 length: 16 amino acids. V gave up 1 base and J gave up 2 bases; unmatched junction bases: 4. Germline lookup yields CDR1 LGHNA and CDR2 YNFKEQ. This CDR3 is CASSQALAVPYNEQFF. The CDR3 bases are TGTGCCAGCAGCCAAGCACTAGCGGTGCCCTACAATGAGCAGTTCTTC.

This rearrangement joins TRBV5-1 to TRBJ2-1, with 14 bases identical to TRBD2. Per the germline V gene, CDR1 is SGHRS and CDR2 is YFSETQ. Losses at the gene ends were 4 bases for V and 16 bases for J; bases not matched to a gene: 7. CDR3 size: 13 residues. CDR3 nucleotide sequence: TGCGCCAGCAGCACGGGACTAGCGGGGGTCTTATTCTTC. This gives the protein CASSTGLAGVLFF.

This clonotype was counted between two and nine times. The chain joins TRBV7-3 to TRBJ2-2; 8 bases line up with TRBD1. The length of the CDR3 is 16 residues. The germline V gene encodes CDR1 SGHTA and CDR2 FQGTGA. V dropped 5 bases and J dropped 4; count of bases not matched to a gene: 9. CDR3 sequence reads: CASSADRGRATGELFF. The CDR3 nucleotides read TGTGCCAGCAGCGCAGACAGGGGACGGGCCACCGGGGAGCTGTTTTTT.

This clonotype came up a few times. The rearrangement links TRBV7-8 to TRBJ2-2; unclear D gene. The germline CDR1 and CDR2 sequences are SGHVS and FQNEAQ. Trimming shortened V by 4 bases and J by 6 bases, and 3 bases separated the two germline ends. The CDR3 is 11 amino acids. The CDR3 DNA sequence: TGTGCCAGCAGCTACGCCGGGGAGCTGTTTTTT. It translates to CASSYAGELFF. Supplemented by reference TRBV7-8 and TRBJ2-2, the full variable domain reads GAGVSQSPRYKVAKRGQDVALRCDPISGHVSLFWYQQALGQGPEFLTYFQNEAQLDKSGLPSDRFFAERPEGSVSTLKIQRTQQEDSAVYLCASSYAGELFFGEGSRLTVL.

This clonotype was found many times. The DNA for the CDR3 is TGTGCCAGCCCCGGGGACACCGGGGAGCTGTTTTTT. Protein product: CASPGDTGELFF. The chain combines TRBV19 with TRBJ2-2; D is possibly TRBD2 (5 bases). Looked up from germline, CDR1 is LNHDA and CDR2 is SQIVND (reference sequence). Trimming pared 9 bases from V and 3 bases from J, leaving 8 bases between. The CDR3 spans 12 residues. Full variable domain (missing parts from reference TRBV19 and TRBJ2-2): DGGITQSPKYLFRKEGQNVTLSCEQNLNHDAMYWYRQDPGQGLRLIYYSQIVNDFQKGDIAEGYSVSREKKESFPLTVTSAQKNPTAFYLCASPGDTGELFFGEGSRLTVL.

This clonotype was seen more than once but under ten times. The chain links TRBV9 to TRBJ2-1; D gene ambiguous. The CDR3 totals 14 residues. Germline V gene data show CDR1 as SGDLS and CDR2 as YYNGEE. Trimming took 2 bases from V and 4 from J, leaving 10 bases between them. In nucleotides, the CDR3 is TGTGCCAGCAGCGTCAATGCAGGATACAATGAGCAGTTCTTC. The encoded protein is CASSVNAGYNEQFF. Using reference TRBV9 and TRBJ2-1 for the parts outside the CDR3, the full variable domain is DSGVTQTPKHLITATGQRVTLRCSPRSGDLSVYWYQQSLDQGLQFLIQYYNGEERAKGNILERFSAQQFPDLHSELNLSSLELGDSALYFCASSVNAGYNEQFFGPGTRLTVL.

This clonotype has just a few counts. The chain joins TRBV10-3 to TRBJ1-1; TRBD1 matches at 12 bases. The CDR3 is made up of 14 amino acids. The V gene end was trimmed by 10 bases and the J gene end by 6 bases; junction bases not matched to a gene: 9. Germline lookup yields CDR1 ENHRY and CDR2 SYGVKD. The CDR3 DNA follows: TGTGCCACTTTGGGACAGGGGGCAGGGTCTGAAGCTTTCTTT. Its translation is CATLGQGAGSEAFF.

As DNA, the CDR3 is TGTGCCAGCAGCTCCGGACAGGGAACGGATCTTAGCGGCTACACCTTC. It translates to CASSSGQGTDLSGYTF. The chain has TRBV28 and TRBJ1-2, with TRBD1 matching over 8 bases. The CDR3 runs 16 residues. Germline CDR1 reads MDHEN; CDR2 reads SYDVKM. Unmatched junction bases numbered 17, after V lost 6 bases and J lost 8 bases.

This clonotype was picked up a small number of times. CDR3 sequence reads: CASSEAGWDIQYF. The CDR3 nucleotides are TGTGCCAGCAGTGAGGCAGGGTGGGACATTCAGTACTTC. This sequence joins TRBV6-1 and TRBJ2-4, with a tentative D call TRBD1 (5 bases). V dropped 3 bases and J dropped 8 bases, with 11 bases sitting between them. The CDR3 has 13 amino acids. Germline loops: CDR1 MNHNS, CDR2 SASEGT.

This clonotype has just a few counts. The chain joins TRBV3-1 to TRBJ1-2, with 7 positions matching TRBD1. J was trimmed by 7 bases and V by 0 bases; bases with no gene match: 8. Germline CDR1 is LGHDT and CDR2 is YNNKEL (reference sequence). The CDR3 has 15 residues. CDR3 DNA: TGTGCCAGCAGCCAAGATTCAGGGGGATCTACTGGCTACACCTTC. It codes for CASSQDSGGSTGYTF.

This clonotype was seen a few times. The rearrangement links TRBV3-1 to TRBJ2-1, with 12 bases aligning to TRBD2. CDR3 length: 19 amino acids. Per germline, CDR1 LGHDT and CDR2 YNNKEL (reference sequence). Trimming cost V 4 bases and J 5 bases; bases outside gene matches: 15. CDR3 region: CASSRRLAGGPYRNNEQFF. The CDR3 DNA follows: TGTGCCAGCAGCCGGCGGCTAGCGGGGGGGCCTTATCGTAACAATGAGCAGTTCTTC.

This clonotype was detected only a few times. This rearrangement joins TRBV27 to TRBJ1-5; tentatively, D is TRBD1 (5 bases). Trimming pared 5 bases from V and 11 bases from J, leaving 28 bases between. CDR1 is MNHEY and CDR2 is SMNVEV in the germline V gene (reference sequence). CDR3 length: 17 residues. CDR3 loop: CASSPMGLLRQDMAQHF. As DNA, the CDR3 is TGTGCCAGCAGTCCTATGGGGCTCTTGCGGCAGGACATGGCCCAGCATTTT.

V is TRBV5-1 and J is TRBJ1-2, with a tentative D call TRBD1 (5 bases). The CDR3 has 13 residues. Germline-derived CDR1 and CDR2 are SGHRS and YFSETQ. Trimming removed 0 bases from V and 8 bases from J, with 11 bases in between. CDR3 amino acids: CASSLETAAGYTF. The CDR3 DNA reads TGCGCCAGCAGCTTGGAGACAGCGGCGGGCTACACCTTC.

The genes are TRBV6-5 and TRBJ1-4; D remains unclear. Germline V gene sequence: CDR1 MNHEY, CDR2 SVGAGI. CDR3 length: 14 amino acids. V gave up 6 bases and J gave up 4 bases, with 12 bases separating them. CDR3 protein: CASRPGGSNEKLFF. DNA of the CDR3: TGTGCCAGCAGACCGGGAGGAAGTAATGAAAAACTGTTTTTT.

This clonotype has a handful of counts. The genes are TRBV5-1 and TRBJ2-5; D is unclear. With 0 bases removed from V and 2 bases from J, the gap between germline ends came to 8 bases. Germline V gene lookup returns CDR1 SGHRS and CDR2 YFSETQ. The CDR3 loop spans 14 amino acids. The CDR3 DNA is TGCGCCAGCAGCTTGGAAAGTACTCAAGAGACCCAGTACTTC. This gives the protein CASSLESTQETQYF.

There are many counts of this clonotype. The CDR3 is CASTAEGGNTEAFF. As DNA, the CDR3 is TGTGCCAGCACAGCCGAAGGGGGGAACACTGAAGCTTTCTTT. This chain uses TRBV2 with TRBJ1-1; D might be TRBD1 (6 bases). Trimming pared 7 bases from V and 1 base from J, leaving 13 bases between. The CDR3 runs 14 residues. Germline CDR1 is SNHLY and CDR2 is FYNNEI.

This chain joins TRBV5-1 and TRBJ2-3, with TRBD1 as a possible D gene (5 bases). Looked up from germline, CDR1 is SGHRS and CDR2 is YFSETQ. This CDR3 has 13 amino acids. Trimming stripped 8 bases from V and 3 bases from J, with 13 bases between. CDR3 in DNA: TGCGCCAGTACGACAGTACCTACAGATACGCAGTATTTT. It encodes CASTTVPTDTQYF.

This clonotype showed up many times. This chain joins TRBV12-3 or TRBV12-4 and TRBJ1-5; possible D gene TRBD1, 6 bases. Deletions cut 2 bases from V and 1 base from J, with 6 bases between. CDR3 length: 14 amino acids. The CDR3 coding sequence is TGTGCCAGCAGTTTACAGGGGAGCAATCAGCCCCAGCATTTT. This encodes CASSLQGSNQPQHF.

In its sample, this clonotype was seen a few times. The V call is TRBV11-2, the J call TRBJ1-4; 8 bases align to TRBD1. CDR1 is SGHAT and CDR2 is FQNNGV in the germline V gene. CDR3 length: 15 amino acids. J gave up 6 bases and V 0 bases, and 3 bases lay outside the gene matches. CDR3 sequence reads: CASSLDRTGYEKLFF. For the CDR3, the DNA is TGTGCCAGCAGCTTAGACCGGACAGGGTATGAAAAACTGTTTTTT.

The table lists this clonotype with a few counts. The chain recombines TRBV28 with TRBJ2-3, with TRBD2 matching 7 bases. V dropped 5 bases and J dropped 2; count of bases not matched to a gene: 16. This CDR3 spans 18 amino acids. Per germline, CDR1 MDHEN and CDR2 SYDVKM. The CDR3 nucleotides are TGTGCCAGCAGTCCCTGGGGAGTGGGAGCGGGGACCACAGATACGCAGTATTTT. Protein product: CASSPWGVGAGTTDTQYF.